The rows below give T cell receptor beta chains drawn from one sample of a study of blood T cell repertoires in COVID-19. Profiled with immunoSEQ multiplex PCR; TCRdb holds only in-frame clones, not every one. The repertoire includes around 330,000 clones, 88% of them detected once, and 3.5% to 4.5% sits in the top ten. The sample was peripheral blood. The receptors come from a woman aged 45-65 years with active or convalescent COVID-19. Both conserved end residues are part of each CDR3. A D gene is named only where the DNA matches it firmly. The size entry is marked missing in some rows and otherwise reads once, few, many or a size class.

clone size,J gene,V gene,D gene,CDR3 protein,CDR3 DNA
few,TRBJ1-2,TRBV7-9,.,CASSPLQWYSIGSGYTF,TGTGCCAGCAGCCCCCTTCAATGGTACAGTATAGGAAGTGGCTACACCTTC
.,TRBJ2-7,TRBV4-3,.,CASSQGGSPYEQYF,TGCGCCAGCAGCCAAGGCGGGTCCCCCTACGAGCAGTACTTC
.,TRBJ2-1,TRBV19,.,CASSNPGGPYNEQFF,TGTGCCAGTAGTAACCCCGGGGGGCCTTACAATGAGCAGTTCTTC
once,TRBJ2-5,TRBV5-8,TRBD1,CASSLGDRDQETQYF,TGTGCCAGCAGCTTAGGGGACAGGGACCAAGAGACCCAGTACTTC
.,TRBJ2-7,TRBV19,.,CASSIEPQGGEQYF,TGTGCCAGTAGTATAGAACCCCAGGGAGGCGAGCAGTACTTC
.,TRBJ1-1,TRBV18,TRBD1,CASSPHRGLNSEAFF,TGTGCCAGCTCACCACACAGGGGTTTGAACAGTGAAGCTTTCTTT
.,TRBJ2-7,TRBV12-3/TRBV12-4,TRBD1,CASSLDRGDEQYF,TGTGCCAGCAGTCTCGACAGGGGGGACGAGCAGTACTTC
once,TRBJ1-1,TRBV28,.,CASSSLSAFF,TGTGCCAGCAGTTCCCTATCAGCTTTCTTT
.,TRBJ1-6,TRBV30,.,CAWSVRAVKDSPLHF,TGTGCCTGGAGTGTACGCGCGGTGAAGGATTCACCCCTCCACTTT
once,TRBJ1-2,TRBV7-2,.,CASSLYTDGYTF,TGTGCCAGCAGCTTATACACAGATGGCTACACCTTC
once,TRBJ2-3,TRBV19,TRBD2,CASSIGGSGRTDTQYF,TGTGCCAGTAGTATAGGAGGGAGCGGGAGGACCGATACGCAGTATTTT
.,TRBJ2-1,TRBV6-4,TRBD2,CASSMTSGSLNEQFF,TGTGCCAGCAGCATGACTAGCGGGAGTTTAAATGAGCAGTTCTTC
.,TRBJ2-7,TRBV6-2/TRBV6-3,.,CASSYVRVLPYEQYF,TGTGCCAGCAGTTACGTCCGGGTGCTACCCTACGAGCAGTACTTC
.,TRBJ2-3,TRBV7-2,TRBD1,CASSSTGTTDTQYF,TGTGCCAGCAGCTCGACAGGGACGACAGATACGCAGTATTTT
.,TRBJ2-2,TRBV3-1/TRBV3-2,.,CASATRQANTGELFF,TGTGCCAGCGCCACAAGACAGGCGAACACCGGGGAGCTGTTTTTT
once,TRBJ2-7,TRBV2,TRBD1,CASTRDRKYEQYF,TGTGCCAGCACCCGGGACAGGAAATACGAGCAGTACTTC
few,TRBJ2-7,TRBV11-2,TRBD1,CASSLGDSYEQYF,TGTGCCAGCAGCTTAGGGGACAGCTACGAGCAGTACTTC
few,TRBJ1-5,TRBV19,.,CASSIDSTAYSNQPQHF,TGTGCCAGTAGTATTGACAGTACCGCCTATAGCAATCAGCCCCAGCATTTT
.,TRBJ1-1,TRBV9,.,CASSVEGGTEAFF,TGTGCCAGCAGCGTAGAAGGGGGCACTGAAGCTTTCTTT
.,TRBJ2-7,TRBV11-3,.,CASSLSGTGTHLGEQYF,TGTGCCAGCAGCTTATCGGGGACCGGGACTCACCTTGGCGAGCAGTACTTC
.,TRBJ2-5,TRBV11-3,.,CASSLLAPGIEETQYF,TGTGCCAGCAGCTTACTGGCCCCGGGGATCGAGGAGACCCAGTACTTC
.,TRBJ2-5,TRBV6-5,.,CASTLMGGSQYF,TGTGCCAGCACCCTCATGGGGGGATCCCAGTACTTC
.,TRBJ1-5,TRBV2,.,CASSSGINQPQHF,TGTGCCAGCAGCTCAGGGATCAATCAGCCCCAGCATTTT
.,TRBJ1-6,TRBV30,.,CAWSLNSPLHF,TGTGCCTGGAGCTTGAATTCACCCCTCCACTTT